This TCR beta chain emerged from a study of T cell responses to AZD1222 COVID-19 vaccine. Study-wide results and caveats: Seropositive at baseline were only a handful of AZD1222 recipients. Donors were chiefly white British, with a greater number of females, and clonal diversity was perhaps underestimated.

The CDR3 has 15 amino acids. Germline V gene data show CDR1 as KGHSH and CDR2 as LQKENI. Trimming stripped 0 bases from V and 3 bases from J, with 11 bases between. The repertoire was sequenced with immunoSEQ multiplex PCR; TCRdb's copy has only in-frame clones and lacks some. The repertoire holds around 140,000 clones, with 85% to 90% as singletons. A word on this clone: Its antigen remains unknown.

The genes are TRBV18 and TRBJ1-2; possibly TRBD1 for D (6 bases). This sequence originates from an adult in good health. Specimen: peripheral blood, collected on day 0 of AZD1222 vaccination. The CDR3: CASSPPGQIYYGYTF. DNA for the CDR3: TGTGCCAGCTCACCACCGGGACAAATTTACTATGGCTACACCTTC.